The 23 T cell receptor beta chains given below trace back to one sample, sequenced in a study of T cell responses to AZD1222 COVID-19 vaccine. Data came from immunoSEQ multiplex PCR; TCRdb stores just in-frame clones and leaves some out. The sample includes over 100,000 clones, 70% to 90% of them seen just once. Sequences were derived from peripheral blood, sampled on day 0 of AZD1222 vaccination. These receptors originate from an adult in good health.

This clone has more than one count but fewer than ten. This CDR3 reads CASSLTGQRGYTF. The CDR3 DNA follows: TGTGCCAGCAGCTTAACGGGGCAGAGAGGCTACACCTTC. The chain employs TRBV5-6 and TRBJ1-2; weak D call: TRBD1 (5 bases). CDR1 is SGHDT, CDR2 YYEEEE, per germline. V lost 2 bases, J lost 8 bases, and 13 bases lay in between. The length of the CDR3 is 13 residues.

The CDR3 is CASSQDPGAAGELFF. CDR3 nucleotide sequence: TGCGCCAGCAGCCAAGATCCAGGGGCCGCCGGGGAGCTGTTTTTT. The chain employs TRBV4-3 and TRBJ2-2; D perhaps matches TRBD1 (6 bases). In germline, CDR1 is LGHNA, CDR2 YSLEER. This CDR3 is built from 15 residues. Trimming cost V 0 bases and J 6 bases, with 11 bases left between them.

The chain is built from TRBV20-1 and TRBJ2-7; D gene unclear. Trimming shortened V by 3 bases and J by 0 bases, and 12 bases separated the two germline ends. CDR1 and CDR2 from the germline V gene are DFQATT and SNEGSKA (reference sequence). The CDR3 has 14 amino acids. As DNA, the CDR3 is TGCAGTGCTAGTTACCTAAAAGGCTCCTACGAGCAGTACTTC. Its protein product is CSASYLKGSYEQYF.

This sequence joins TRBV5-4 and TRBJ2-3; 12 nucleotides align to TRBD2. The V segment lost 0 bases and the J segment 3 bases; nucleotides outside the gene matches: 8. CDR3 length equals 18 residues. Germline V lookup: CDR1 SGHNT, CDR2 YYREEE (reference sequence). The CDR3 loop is CASSLEGTTSGRTDTQYF. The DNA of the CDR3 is TGTGCCAGCAGCTTGGAGGGGACAACTAGCGGGAGGACAGATACGCAGTATTTT.

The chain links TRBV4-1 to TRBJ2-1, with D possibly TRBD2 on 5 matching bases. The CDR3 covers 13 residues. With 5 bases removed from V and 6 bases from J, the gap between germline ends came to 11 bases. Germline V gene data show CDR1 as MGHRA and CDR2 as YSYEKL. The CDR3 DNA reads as TGCGCCAGCAGCTACGAGCGGCTCAATGAGCAGTTCTTC. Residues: CASSYERLNEQFF.

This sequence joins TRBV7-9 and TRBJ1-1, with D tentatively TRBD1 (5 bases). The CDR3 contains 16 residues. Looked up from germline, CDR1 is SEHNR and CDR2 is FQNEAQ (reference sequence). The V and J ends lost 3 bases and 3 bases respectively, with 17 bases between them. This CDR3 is CASSLRFGGMDTEAFF. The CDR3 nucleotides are TGTGCCAGCAGCTTGAGGTTTGGGGGAATGGACACTGAAGCTTTCTTT.

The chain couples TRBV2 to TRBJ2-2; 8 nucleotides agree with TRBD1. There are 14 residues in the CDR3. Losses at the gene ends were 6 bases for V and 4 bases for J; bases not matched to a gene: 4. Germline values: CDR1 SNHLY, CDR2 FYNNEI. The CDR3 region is CASSGQGGTGELFF. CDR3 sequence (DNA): TGTGCCAGCAGCGGACAGGGTGGCACCGGGGAGCTGTTTTTT.

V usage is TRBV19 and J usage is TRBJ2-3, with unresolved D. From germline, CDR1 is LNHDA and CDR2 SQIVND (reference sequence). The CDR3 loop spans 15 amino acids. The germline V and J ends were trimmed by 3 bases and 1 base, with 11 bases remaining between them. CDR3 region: CASSIGSSGTDTQYF. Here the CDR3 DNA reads TGTGCCAGTAGTATCGGTAGCTCGGGCACAGATACGCAGTATTTT.

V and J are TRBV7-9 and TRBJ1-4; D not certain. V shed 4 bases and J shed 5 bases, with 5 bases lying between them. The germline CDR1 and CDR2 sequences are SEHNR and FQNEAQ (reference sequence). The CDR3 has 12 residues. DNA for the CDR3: TGTGCCAGCAGCTCCCGGAATGAAAAACTGTTTTTT. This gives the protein CASSSRNEKLFF.

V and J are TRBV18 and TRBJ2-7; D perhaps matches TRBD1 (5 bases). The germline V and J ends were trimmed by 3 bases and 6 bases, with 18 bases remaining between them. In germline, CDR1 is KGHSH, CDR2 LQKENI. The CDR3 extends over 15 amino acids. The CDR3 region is CASSPGRAGQGEQYF. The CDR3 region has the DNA TGTGCCAGCTCACCGGGAAGGGCAGGGCAAGGCGAGCAGTACTTC. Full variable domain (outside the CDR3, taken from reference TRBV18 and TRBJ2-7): NAGVMQNPRHLVRRRGQEARLRCSPMKGHSHVYWYRQLPEEGLKFMVYLQKENIIDESGMPKERFSAEFPKEGPSILRIQQVVRGDSAAYFCASSPGRAGQGEQYFGPGTRLTVT.

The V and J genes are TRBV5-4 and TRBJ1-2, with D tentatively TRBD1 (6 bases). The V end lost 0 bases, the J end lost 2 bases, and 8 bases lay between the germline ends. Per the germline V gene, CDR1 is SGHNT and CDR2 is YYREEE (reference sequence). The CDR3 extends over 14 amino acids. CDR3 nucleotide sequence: TGTGCCAGCAGCTTGGAGACAGGCAACTATGGCTACACCTTC. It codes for CASSLETGNYGYTF. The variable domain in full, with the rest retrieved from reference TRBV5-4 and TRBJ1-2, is ETGVTQSPTHLIKTRGQQVTLRCSSQSGHNTVSWYQQALGQGPQFIFQYYREEENGRGNFPPRFSGLQFPNYSSELNVNALELDDSALYLCASSLETGNYGYTFGSGTRLTVV.

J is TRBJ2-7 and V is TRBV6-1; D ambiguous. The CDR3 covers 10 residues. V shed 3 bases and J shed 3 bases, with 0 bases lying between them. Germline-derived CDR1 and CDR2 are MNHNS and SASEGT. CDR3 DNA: TGTGCCAGCAGTGACTACGAGCAGTACTTC. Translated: CASSDYEQYF.

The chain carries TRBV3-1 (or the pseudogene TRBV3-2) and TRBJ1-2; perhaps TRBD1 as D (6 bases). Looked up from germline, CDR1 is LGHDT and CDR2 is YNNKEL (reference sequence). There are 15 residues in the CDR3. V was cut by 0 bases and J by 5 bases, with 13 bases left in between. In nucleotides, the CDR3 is TGTGCCAGCAGCCAAGATTGGCAGGGGCCTTATGGCTACACCTTC. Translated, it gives CASSQDWQGPYGYTF.

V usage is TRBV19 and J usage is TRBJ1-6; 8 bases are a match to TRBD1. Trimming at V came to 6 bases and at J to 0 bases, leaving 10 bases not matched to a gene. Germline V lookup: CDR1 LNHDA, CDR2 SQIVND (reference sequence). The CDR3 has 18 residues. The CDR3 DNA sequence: TGTGCCAGTAGCAGCACAAGGACAGGGAGCTCCTATAATTCACCCCTCCACTTT. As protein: CASSSTRTGSSYNSPLHF.

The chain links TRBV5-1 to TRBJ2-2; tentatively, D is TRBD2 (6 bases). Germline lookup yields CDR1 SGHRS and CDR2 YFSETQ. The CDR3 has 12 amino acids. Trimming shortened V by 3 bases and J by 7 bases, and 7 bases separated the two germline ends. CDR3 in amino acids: CASSWGVGELFF. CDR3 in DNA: TGCGCCAGCAGCTGGGGGGTCGGGGAGCTGTTTTTT.

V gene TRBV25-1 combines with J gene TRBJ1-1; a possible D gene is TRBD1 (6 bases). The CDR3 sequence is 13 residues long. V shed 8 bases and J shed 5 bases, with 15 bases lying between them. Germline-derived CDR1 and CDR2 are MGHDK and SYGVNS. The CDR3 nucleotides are TGTGCCAGCGGATTAACAGGGAGGACTGAAGCTTTCTTT. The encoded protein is CASGLTGRTEAFF.

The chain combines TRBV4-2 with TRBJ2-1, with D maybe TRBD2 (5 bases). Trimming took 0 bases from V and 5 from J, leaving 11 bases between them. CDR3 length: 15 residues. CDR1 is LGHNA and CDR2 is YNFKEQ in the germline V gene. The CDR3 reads CASSQELRGDNEQFF. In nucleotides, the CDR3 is TGTGCCAGCAGCCAAGAGCTCCGGGGAGACAATGAGCAGTTCTTC.

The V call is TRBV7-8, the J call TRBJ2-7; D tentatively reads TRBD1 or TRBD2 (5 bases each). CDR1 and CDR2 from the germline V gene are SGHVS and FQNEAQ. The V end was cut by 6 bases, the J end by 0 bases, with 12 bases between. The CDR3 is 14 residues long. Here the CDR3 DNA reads TGTGCCAGCAGTTTCGAGGGGTCCTCCTACGAGCAGTACGTC. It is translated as CASSFEGSSYEQYV.

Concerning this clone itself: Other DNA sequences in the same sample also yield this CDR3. The DNA for the CDR3 is TGTGCCAGCAGTTTATTCCGTGTGGGGGGGCTAGGGGGCTACACCTTC. As protein: CASSLFRVGGLGGYTF. This chain joins TRBV27 and TRBJ1-2; weak D call: TRBD1 (6 bases). V lost 1 base and J 8 bases, leaving 20 bases between the germline ends. Germline CDR1 and CDR2: MNHEY and SMNVEV (reference sequence). CDR3 size: 16 residues.

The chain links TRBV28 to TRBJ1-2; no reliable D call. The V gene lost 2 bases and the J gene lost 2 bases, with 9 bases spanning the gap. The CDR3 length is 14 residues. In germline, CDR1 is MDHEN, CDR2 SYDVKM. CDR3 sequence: CASSLPINNYGYTF. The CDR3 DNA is TGTGCCAGCAGTTTACCAATCAACAACTATGGCTACACCTTC.

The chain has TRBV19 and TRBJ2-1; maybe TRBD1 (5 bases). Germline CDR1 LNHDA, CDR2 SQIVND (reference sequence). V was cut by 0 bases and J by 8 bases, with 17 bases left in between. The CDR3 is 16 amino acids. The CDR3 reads CASSIEVGASADEQFF. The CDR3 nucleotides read TGTGCCAGTAGTATAGAGGTAGGGGCCTCCGCCGATGAGCAGTTCTTC.

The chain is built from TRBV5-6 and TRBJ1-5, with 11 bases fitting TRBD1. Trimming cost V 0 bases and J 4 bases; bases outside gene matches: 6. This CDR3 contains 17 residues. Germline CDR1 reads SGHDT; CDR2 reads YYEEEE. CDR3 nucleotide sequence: TGTGCCAGCAGCTTGGGATTGGGACAGGGGGTTAATCAGCCCCAGCATTTT. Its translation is CASSLGLGQGVNQPQHF.

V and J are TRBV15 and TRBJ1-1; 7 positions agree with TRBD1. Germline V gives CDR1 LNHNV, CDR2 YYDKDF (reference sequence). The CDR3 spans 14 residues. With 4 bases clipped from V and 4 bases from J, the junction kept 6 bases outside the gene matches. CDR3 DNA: TGTGCCACCAGCAAAGGGGGCTTCCTCACTGAAGCTTTCTTT. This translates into CATSKGGFLTEAFF.